Below, 3 T cell receptor beta chains from the same sample are listed, as sequenced in a study of CD8 T cells in Susac syndrome. An amount of RNA that ranged from roughly 0.5 to 1 ug was reverse transcribed with random hexamers. TCRdb reanalysed the immunoSEQ multiplex PCR reads using MiXCR and keeps one entry per CDR3 protein. The table has about 200,000 distinct CDR3 sequences, 85% to 95% seen once. The material sequenced was CD4+ T cells from PBMCs. These receptors originate from a human donor in good health.

Here the CDR3 DNA reads TGTGCCAGCAGTTTAGCTTCTGGGAAGAATGAGCAGTTCTTC. As protein: CASSLASGKNEQFF. J is TRBJ2-1 and V is TRBV12-3 or TRBV12-4; D call uncertain. The CDR3 spans 14 residues. Trimming took off 0 bases at V and 7 bases at J, with 10 bases between the two ends.

V usage is TRBV18 and J usage is TRBJ1-5; no definite D call. The CDR3 has 15 residues. Trimming took 3 bases from V and 5 from J, leaving 14 bases between them. CDR1 is KGHSH and CDR2 is LQKENI in the germline V gene. For the CDR3, the DNA is TGTGCCAGCTCACCTACAGAGGGTTCCTATCAGCCCCAGCATTTT. Protein sequence: CASSPTEGSYQPQHF.

The chain employs TRBV3-1 and TRBJ1-1; TRBD1 matches at 10 bases. After removal of 0 bases from V and 6 bases from J, the junction contained 4 bases not matched to a gene. CDR1 and CDR2 (germline): LGHDT, YNNKEL (reference sequence). The CDR3 contains 15 residues. Here the CDR3 reads CASSQDWDRGAEAFF. The CDR3 region has the DNA TGTGCCAGCAGCCAAGACTGGGACAGGGGAGCTGAAGCTTTCTTT.